A single sample gave rise to the 32 T cell receptor beta chains below, sequenced in a study of beta chain features in type 1 diabetes. Since all of the isolated RNA was reverse transcribed, expressed TCRB transcripts were what got sequenced. Some clones are missing from TCRdb's copy, which holds only in-frame ones; the method was immunoSEQ multiplex PCR. The profile shows 200,000 to 300,000 clones, roughly 14% of them singletons. Sequencing was performed on naive CD4+ T cells from blood. All receptors derive from a woman aged 40 to 55 in good health.

In this sample, this clone turned up a few times. The V and J genes are TRBV4-1 and TRBJ1-2; the D is unclear. Germline V gene data show CDR1 as MGHRA and CDR2 as YSYEKL. Trimming stripped 3 bases from V and 5 bases from J, with 16 bases between. This CDR3 contains 15 residues. The CDR3 spells CASSHGGPVGYGYTF. The CDR3, as DNA: TGCGCCAGCAGCCACGGAGGGCCCGTGGGATATGGCTACACCTTC.

In its sample, this clone was seen a few times. The same CDR3 is also encoded by other DNA sequences in this sample. The chain uses TRBV14 and TRBJ1-1, with D uncertain. The V and J ends lost 1 base and 4 bases respectively, with 4 bases between them. CDR1 and CDR2 from the germline V gene are SGHDN and FVKESK. The CDR3 is 12 amino acids. The DNA of the CDR3 is TGTGCCAGCAGCCAAGCTCGCACTGAAGCTTTCTTT. It yields the protein CASSQARTEAFF.

The chain couples TRBV13 to TRBJ1-1, with TRBD1 identical over 9 bases. V trimming: 6 bases; J trimming: 1 base; junction bases outside the gene matches: 6. This CDR3 has 15 residues. In germline, CDR1 is PRHDT, CDR2 FYEKMQ (reference sequence). The CDR3 loop reads CASSGTGRRNTEAFF. The CDR3 nucleotides are TGTGCCAGCAGTGGGACAGGGAGAAGGAACACTGAAGCTTTCTTT. The full variable domain, completed using reference TRBV13 and TRBJ1-1, is AAGVIQSPRHLIKEKRETATLKCYPIPRHDTVYWYQQGPGQDPQFLISFYEKMQSDKGSIPDRFSAQQFSDYHSELNMSSLELGDSALYFCASSGTGRRNTEAFFGQGTRLTVV.

This sequence joins TRBV27 and TRBJ2-7; 7 nucleotides line up with TRBD1. V gave up 3 bases and J gave up 2 bases; unmatched junction bases: 7. Germline lookup yields CDR1 MNHEY and CDR2 SMNVEV (reference sequence). This CDR3 contains 15 residues. Here the CDR3 DNA reads TGTGCCAGCAGTTTCTCTTTTCAGGGGGCCTACGAGCAGTACTTC. It encodes CASSFSFQGAYEQYF.

This clone was seen a handful of times. The gene calls are TRBV4-1 and TRBJ2-7; the D is unclear. V lost 1 base and J 2 bases, leaving 9 bases between the germline ends. The CDR3 has 14 residues. CDR1 and CDR2 (germline): MGHRA, YSYEKL. For the CDR3, the DNA is TGCGCCAGCAGCCAAGGCGTGATACCCTACGAGCAGTACTTC. Protein: CASSQGVIPYEQYF.

This clone was observed a few times. The chain joins TRBV6-5 to TRBJ2-1, with 7 bases fitting TRBD1. V was pared by 5 bases and J by 9 bases, with 7 bases of the junction left unmatched. Per germline, CDR1 MNHEY and CDR2 SVGAGI. The CDR3 covers 13 residues. CDR3 nucleotide sequence: TGTGCCAGCAGTGGAACGACAGGGTCTGAGCAGTTCTTC. This sequence encodes CASSGTTGSEQFF.

This clone was counted only a few times. The chain carries TRBV9 and TRBJ2-1; 7 bases match TRBD1. CDR3 size: 15 residues. The germline V gene encodes CDR1 SGDLS and CDR2 YYNGEE. The J segment lost 6 bases and the V segment lost 0 bases, leaving 6 bases of the junction unmatched. Here the CDR3 reads CASSVGGTVRNEQFF. The CDR3 region has the DNA TGTGCCAGCAGCGTAGGAGGGACAGTGCGCAATGAGCAGTTCTTC.

This clone was observed a few times. The CDR3 here is CASSVAGTGLSYEQYF. CDR3 DNA: TGTGCCAGCTCAGTTGCCGGGACAGGGCTTAGCTACGAGCAGTACTTC. The chain joins TRBV18 to TRBJ2-7; 9 nucleotides agree with TRBD1. From germline, CDR1 is KGHSH and CDR2 LQKENI. This CDR3 is built from 16 residues. J was trimmed by 3 bases and V by 5 bases; bases with no gene match: 11.

The CDR3 nucleotides are TGTGCCAGCAGTTACCTAAATGGGGCTAATTCACCCCTCCACTTT. This codes for CASSYLNGANSPLHF. The genes are TRBV6-5 and TRBJ1-6; possibly TRBD1 for D (5 bases). The length of the CDR3 is 15 residues. Germline CDR1 reads MNHEY; CDR2 reads SVGAGI. V lost 2 bases and J lost 6, with 11 bases in between.

This chain joins TRBV7-9 and TRBJ2-5; 9 nucleotides align to TRBD1. The trim removed 5 bases at V and 4 bases at J, leaving 14 bases unmatched. Looked up from germline, CDR1 is SEHNR and CDR2 is FQNEAQ (reference sequence). The CDR3 sequence is 17 residues long. This chain's CDR3 is CASSHRPGQGRGETQYF. As DNA, the CDR3 is TGTGCCAGCAGCCACCGGCCCGGACAGGGGAGGGGAGAGACCCAGTACTTC. Full variable domain (outside the CDR3, taken from reference TRBV7-9 and TRBJ2-5): DTGVSQNPRHKITKRGQNVTFRCDPISEHNRLYWYRQTLGQGPEFLTYFQNEAQLEKSRLLSDRFSAERPKGSFSTLEIQRTEQGDSAMYLCASSHRPGQGRGETQYFGPGTRLLVL.

In its sample, this clone was seen a few times. This rearrangement joins TRBV10-3 to TRBJ1-2; D is possibly TRBD1 (6 bases). Per the germline V gene, CDR1 is ENHRY and CDR2 is SYGVKD. Trimming cost V 6 bases and J 6 bases, with 11 bases left between them. This CDR3 is built from 12 residues. In DNA, the CDR3 is TGTGCCATCAGCCTTACAGGGAATGGCTACACCTTC. Its protein is CAISLTGNGYTF.

The chain carries TRBV10-1 and TRBJ1-6, with a tentative D call TRBD1 (6 bases). Trimming took 8 bases from V and 9 from J, leaving 14 bases between them. CDR3 length: 13 residues. Germline values: CDR1 WNHNN, CDR2 SYGVQD (reference sequence). The CDR3 loop reads CASAAGASSPLHF. The CDR3 nucleotides read TGCGCCAGCGCGGCAGGGGCGAGTTCACCCCTCCACTTT.

The table lists this clone with a count of one. The junction shows a germline mismatch at one end, possibly a read error. The rearrangement uses TRBV9 and TRBJ2-1; 8 positions agree with TRBD1. The CDR3 totals 14 residues. Germline V gene lookup returns CDR1 SGDLS and CDR2 YYNGEE. The CDR3 sequence is CASSVVRTGPEQLF. In DNA form, the CDR3 reads TGTGCCAGCAGCGTAGTAAGGACAGGGCCTGAGCAGCTCTTC.

CDR3 sequence reads: CAISVAGANEQFF. The DNA of the CDR3 is TGTGCCATCAGTGTGGCAGGGGCCAATGAGCAGTTCTTC. The chain links TRBV10-3 to TRBJ2-1; D possibly corresponds to TRBD1 (6 bases). The V end was cut by 4 bases, the J end by 6 bases, with 10 bases between. CDR1 and CDR2 (germline): ENHRY, SYGVKD. CDR3 length equals 13 residues.

This clone was found a few times. The chain employs TRBV7-2 and TRBJ2-3; 8 bases agree with TRBD1. Per the germline V gene, CDR1 is SGHTA and CDR2 is FQGNSA. Germline trimming cut 1 base from V and 10 bases from J; bases unmatched to any gene: 10. This CDR3 is 15 amino acids long. The CDR3 region is CASSLGGQGAYPQYF. CDR3 DNA: TGTGCCAGCAGCTTAGGGGGGCAGGGGGCATATCCGCAGTATTTT. The whole variable domain, remainder taken from reference TRBV7-2 and TRBJ2-3, is GAGVSQSPSNKVTEKGKDVELRCDPISGHTALYWYRQSLGQGLEFLIYFQGNSAPDKSGLPSDRFSAERTGGSVSTLTIQRTQQEDSAVYLCASSLGGQGAYPQYFGPGTRLTVL.

There are many counts of this clone. The chain carries TRBV14 and TRBJ1-6; D unclear. V was trimmed by 3 bases and J by 10 bases, leaving 7 bases between them. Per the germline V gene, CDR1 is SGHDN and CDR2 is FVKESK. This CDR3 is 12 amino acids long. In DNA form, the CDR3 reads TGTGCCAGCAGCCAGGTCAGATCACCCCTCCACTTT. Translated, it gives CASSQVRSPLHF.

This chain connects TRBV5-1 to TRBJ2-2, with D tentatively TRBD1 (5 bases). This CDR3 has 17 residues. V was clipped by 1 base and J by 0 bases, with 13 bases between them. Germline lookup yields CDR1 SGHRS and CDR2 YFSETQ. CDR3 sequence reads: CASSLIWGPANTGELFF. Here the CDR3 DNA reads TGCGCCAGCAGCTTGATATGGGGCCCAGCGAACACCGGGGAGCTGTTTTTT.

This rearrangement joins TRBV7-2 to TRBJ1-1, with 9 bases matching TRBD1. CDR1 is SGHTA and CDR2 is FQGNSA in the germline V gene. The CDR3 runs 15 residues. J was trimmed by 2 bases and V by 2 bases; bases with no gene match: 3. The chain's CDR3 is CASSLTGGVNTEAFF. The CDR3 nucleotides are TGTGCCAGCAGCTTAACAGGGGGCGTTAACACTGAAGCTTTCTTT.

There are a few counts of this clone. The chain uses TRBV5-4 and TRBJ1-2, with D perhaps TRBD1 (5 bases). The germline gives CDR1 SGHNT, CDR2 YYREEE (reference sequence). This CDR3 region has 13 residues. V was cut by 4 bases and J by 8 bases, with 15 bases left in between. CDR3 amino acids: CASSQAGPSGYTF. For the CDR3, the DNA is TGTGCCAGCAGCCAGGCAGGGCCTTCGGGCTACACCTTC.

Worth noting for this clone: The junction and the germline gene differ at one end; a read error may be behind it. The V and J genes are TRBV6-5 and TRBJ1-2; D is ambiguous. The CDR3 is made up of 11 amino acids. Germline V gene sequence: CDR1 MNHEY, CDR2 SVGAGI. The CDR3 nucleotides read TGTGCCAGCAGTTCCGTGAAATCTCTAATCTTC. Residues: CASSSVKSLIF.

This clone came up a few times. The chain recombines TRBV5-1 with TRBJ1-5; 7 nucleotides match TRBD1. CDR1 is SGHRS, CDR2 YFSETQ, per germline. Trimming removed 5 bases from V and 3 bases from J; junction bases left unmatched: 5. This CDR3 has 14 amino acids. The CDR3 loop reads CASSSGTDNQPQHF. CDR3 coding DNA: TGCGCCAGCAGTTCCGGGACAGACAATCAGCCCCAGCATTTT.

As DNA, the CDR3 is TGCAGCGTTGCCCGGACAGGGCTACAAGAGACCCAGTACTTC. Protein product: CSVARTGLQETQYF. The J gene is TRBJ2-5, the V gene TRBV29-1, with 8 nucleotides matching TRBD1. Germline V CDR1 and CDR2: SQVTM, ANQGSEA. V dropped 4 bases and J dropped 2; count of bases not matched to a gene: 6. This CDR3 spans 14 amino acids.

V and J are TRBV5-6 and TRBJ2-7; TRBD2 matches at 9 bases. The germline gives CDR1 SGHDT, CDR2 YYEEEE. This CDR3 region has 15 residues. V shed 0 bases, J shed 7 bases, and the junction held 8 bases outside the gene matches. This CDR3 reads CASSLVAGAPIEQYF. DNA for the CDR3: TGTGCCAGCAGCTTGGTAGCGGGGGCACCGATTGAGCAGTACTTC.

This clone has more than one count but fewer than ten. The chain links TRBV5-5 to TRBJ2-5; maybe TRBD2 (6 bases). From germline, CDR1 is SGHKS and CDR2 YYEKEE (reference sequence). Trimming pared 3 bases from V and 1 base from J, leaving 7 bases between. The length of the CDR3 is 13 residues. CDR3: CASSWGLQETQYF. As DNA, the CDR3 is TGTGCCAGCAGCTGGGGACTCCAAGAGACCCAGTACTTC.

This clone was recorded a few times. This chain links TRBV4-1 with TRBJ1-2, with 7 bases aligning to TRBD1. V was clipped by 5 bases and J by 5 bases; unmatched bases: 17. Germline assignment: CDR1 MGHRA and CDR2 YSYEKL. CDR3 length: 17 amino acids. CDR3 sequence reads: CASSEATNRGQRYGYTF. The DNA of the CDR3 is TGCGCCAGCAGCGAAGCTACTAACAGGGGCCAAAGGTATGGCTACACCTTC.

This clone occurred many times. The V call is TRBV29-1, the J call TRBJ2-5, with D perhaps matching TRBD2 (5 bases). V dropped 7 bases and J dropped 2 bases, with 11 bases sitting between them. The CDR3 loop spans 12 amino acids. Germline CDR1 reads SQVTM; CDR2 reads ANQGSEA. The DNA for the CDR3 is TGCAGCGCCTCTCCGGGACAAGAGACCCAGTACTTC. Protein sequence: CSASPGQETQYF.

This clone was observed a handful of times. This chain joins TRBV11-2 and TRBJ1-6; 8 positions agree with TRBD1. The CDR3 runs 15 residues. Trimming cost V 1 base and J 10 bases; bases outside gene matches: 6. CDR1 is SGHAT, CDR2 FQNNGV, per germline. Here the CDR3 reads CASSLGQGPESPLHF. In DNA form, the CDR3 reads TGTGCCAGCAGCTTAGGACAGGGGCCGGAATCACCCCTCCACTTT.

This clone was observed a few times. The rearrangement joins TRBV7-2 to TRBJ1-1; 10 nucleotides line up with TRBD1. Trimming cost V 5 bases and J 1 base; bases outside gene matches: 7. CDR1 SGHTA and CDR2 FQGNSA come from the germline V gene. The CDR3 contains 16 residues. The CDR3 coding sequence is TGTGCCAGCAGCCTGGGACAGGGGCGGTGGAACACTGAAGCTTTCTTT. Its protein is CASSLGQGRWNTEAFF.

This clone has a handful of counts. V gene TRBV15 combines with J gene TRBJ1-2; possibly TRBD1 for D (5 bases). The CDR3 covers 13 residues. Trimming removed 0 bases at V and 4 bases at J, with 6 bases between. Germline CDR1 is LNHNV and CDR2 is YYDKDF (reference sequence). The CDR3 DNA follows: TGTGCCACCAGCAGAGAGACAGTCTATGGCTACACCTTC. Translated: CATSRETVYGYTF.

The chain has TRBV7-2 and TRBJ1-4; TRBD1 matches 7 bases. Unmatched junction bases numbered 9, after V lost 4 bases and J lost 7 bases. Germline loops: CDR1 SGHTA, CDR2 FQGNSA. The CDR3 spans 15 residues. CDR3: CASSSVQTGIEKLFF. DNA of the CDR3: TGTGCCAGCAGCTCAGTTCAGACAGGGATTGAAAAACTGTTTTTT.

The table lists this clone with a few counts. The chain is built from TRBV19 and TRBJ2-1; 7 nucleotides agree with TRBD1. CDR1 and CDR2 from the germline V gene are LNHDA and SQIVND (reference sequence). V was clipped by 5 bases and J by 6 bases; unmatched bases: 7. CDR3 length: 14 residues. CDR3 protein: CASSPGDSLNEQFF. DNA for the CDR3: TGTGCCAGTAGTCCCGGGGACAGCCTCAATGAGCAGTTCTTC. Full variable domain (remainder filled in from reference TRBV19 and TRBJ2-1): DGGITQSPKYLFRKEGQNVTLSCEQNLNHDAMYWYRQDPGQGLRLIYYSQIVNDFQKGDIAEGYSVSREKKESFPLTVTSAQKNPTAFYLCASSPGDSLNEQFFGPGTRLTVL.

This CDR3 reads CASSSYRTSGTYEQYF. The CDR3 bases are TGTGCCAGCAGTTCTTATAGGACTAGCGGAACTTACGAGCAGTACTTC. V and J are TRBV6-5 and TRBJ2-7, with 10 bases identical to TRBD2. V shed 4 bases and J 4 bases; nucleotides not matched to a gene: 10. The germline V gene encodes CDR1 MNHEY and CDR2 SVGAGI. The CDR3 has 16 residues.